The rows below give T cell receptor beta chains drawn from one sample of a study of cytomegalovirus exposure and HLA in healthy donors. Assay: immunoSEQ multiplex PCR; the TCRdb copy retains only in-frame clones and omits some. This sample yields around 65,000 clones, of which roughly 75% are seen a single time; almost 7.5% belongs to the top ten. Sequencing input: PBMCs. The receptors here all came from a woman in her 30s in good health and CMV-seropositive. The CDR3 runs from the conserved cysteine through the conserved F or W. A D gene is named only where the DNA matches it firmly. Only part of the rows carry a size: once, few, many, or a class if the clone is expanded.

V gene	clone size	J gene	CDR3 length	D gene	CDR3 protein	CDR3 DNA
TRBV7-2	.	TRBJ1-2	13	.	CASSLRAERDLLF	TGTGCCAGCAGCCTCCGGGCCGAGAGGGATTTGCTCTTC
TRBV7-9	.	TRBJ1-4	19	.	CASSLGKGAGDPTNEKLFF	TGTGCCAGCAGCTTAGGAAAAGGGGCAGGCGATCCAACTAATGAAAAACTGTTTTTT
TRBV5-1	once	TRBJ2-7	16	TRBD2	CASSLVELAGGYEQYF	TGCGCCAGCAGCTTGGTGGAACTAGCGGGAGGGTACGAGCAGTACTTC
TRBV18	once	TRBJ1-2	15	.	CASSPRSRANYGYTF	TGTGCCAGCTCACCAAGGTCCAGGGCCAACTATGGCTACACCTTC
TRBV7-2	.	TRBJ1-3	14	.	CASQDGVGGNTIYF	TGTGCCAGTCAAGACGGGGTGGGTGGAAACACCATATATTTT
TRBV19	.	TRBJ2-7	16	.	CASSTHRGGQHYEQYF	TGTGCCAGTAGTACCCACAGGGGAGGCCAACACTACGAGCAGTACTTC
TRBV5-1	.	TRBJ2-7	13	.	CASSSGSGYEQYF	TGCGCCAGCAGCTCGGGCAGCGGATACGAGCAGTACTTC
TRBV20-1	once	TRBJ1-2	11	.	CSAREPAGYTF	TGCAGTGCTAGAGAGCCCGCGGGCTACACCTTC
TRBV19	few	TRBJ1-1	11	.	CASSIQGEAFF	TGTGCCAGTAGTATTCAGGGAGAAGCTTTCTTT
TRBV28	.	TRBJ1-5	15	TRBD1	CASTRTGGFGQPQHF	TGTGCCAGCACTCGGACAGGGGGCTTTGGGCAGCCCCAGCATTTT
TRBV7-2	.	TRBJ1-6	15	TRBD1	CASSLAQGANSPLHF	TGTGCCAGCAGCTTAGCGCAGGGGGCGAATTCACCCCTCCACTTT
TRBV5-4	.	TRBJ2-3	18	.	CASSQRPLPGLSTDTQYF	TGTGCCAGCAGCCAGCGGCCCCTTCCGGGATTAAGCACAGATACGCAGTATTTT
TRBV7-9	.	TRBJ2-3	16	TRBD2	CASSLGEAGVRDTQYF	TGTGCCAGCAGCCTCGGGGAAGCGGGAGTGAGAGATACGCAGTATTTT
TRBV11-2	.	TRBJ2-3	15	TRBD2	CASSLEREYTDTQYF	TGTGCCAGCAGCTTAGAGCGGGAGTATACAGATACGCAGTATTTT
TRBV6-1	.	TRBJ1-2	13	.	CASSALDTYGYTF	TGTGCCAGCAGTGCCCTGGACACGTATGGCTACACCTTC
TRBV7-9	.	TRBJ2-1	14	.	CASSLWVDGNEQFF	TGTGCCAGCAGCTTGTGGGTAGACGGGAATGAGCAGTTCTTC
TRBV7-3	.	TRBJ2-3	14	.	CASSPGGARNTQYF	TGTGCCAGCAGCCCCGGGGGAGCGCGCAATACGCAGTATTTT
TRBV19	.	TRBJ2-1	14	TRBD1	CASSRGQGANEQFF	TGTGCCAGTAGTAGGGGACAGGGGGCGAATGAGCAGTTCTTC